This TCR beta chain is drawn from a study of cytomegalovirus exposure and HLA in healthy donors. For this clone: What it binds is unknown.

Study-wide results and limits: It was reported that TCR beta sequences correctly inferred the HLA-A and HLA-B alleles for most subjects. Common viral pathogens were later found to be apparently linked to several of the most significant clusters. V- and J-gene trimming in TCR beta was tied to a missense DCLRE1C variant by an analysis performed later. Cytomegalovirus status was reportedly diagnosed by the classifier with high specificity and sensitivity.

With 2 bases removed from V and 6 bases from J, the gap between germline ends came to 16 bases. The CDR3 loop spans 15 amino acids. Germline V gene lookup returns CDR1 MDHEN and CDR2 SYDVKM. The PCR had 60 Vbeta and 13 Jbeta primers. Data came from immunoSEQ multiplex PCR; TCRdb stores just in-frame clones and leaves some out. Of 100,000 to 150,000 clones in the sample, around three quarters are singletons; the top ten hold roughly 3.5%. J is TRBJ1-1 and V is TRBV28, with TRBD1 as a possible D gene (6 bases). What was sequenced was PBMCs. The origin of this receptor is a man aged 40-49 years in good health and CMV-seronegative. The CDR3 nucleotides read TGTGCCAGCAGTTTAAGTCAACAGGGAAGGTCTGAAGCTTTCTTT. It codes for CASSLSQQGRSEAFF.